This TCR beta chain was documented in a study of T-cell reconstitution after alpha-beta-depleted transplantation in children. Points from the study as a whole: From newly produced T cells came most of the T-cell counts and diversity one year after transplant. After transplant, at about two months, alpha-beta T cells were reportedly derived from several hundred expanded graft clones. Surviving recipient T cells and thymic progenitors underlay high day-60 TCRbeta diversity in some patients.

Preparing the TCRbeta library involved the use of unique molecular identifiers. TCRdb re-analysed the PCR reads in MiXCR, keeping a single row per CDR3 protein. The sample yields 500,000 to 600,000 distinct CDR3 sequences, roughly 27% seen once. Trimming removed 6 bases from V and 4 bases from J; junction bases left unmatched: 11. This CDR3 is built from 16 residues. Germline V gene sequence: CDR1 SGHTA, CDR2 FQGNSA. With respect to this clonotype: Antigen unknown.

This sequence originates from a boy younger than two with Wiskott-Aldrich syndrome, due to receive a stem cell transplant. The chain links TRBV7-2 to TRBJ2-2, with 7 bases fitting TRBD2. The sample consisted of PBMCs, taken before TCRalphabeta/CD19-depleted stem cell transplant. The CDR3, as DNA: TGTGCCAGCAGACCTCCGGGACTATCCACCACCGGGGAGCTGTTTTTT. Its translation: CASRPPGLSTTGELFF. Filled out from reference TRBV7-2 and TRBJ2-2, the complete variable domain reads GAGVSQSPSNKVTEKGKDVELRCDPISGHTALYWYRQSLGQGLEFLIYFQGNSAPDKSGLPSDRFSAERTGGSVSTLTIQRTQQEDSAVYLCASRPPGLSTTGELFFGEGSRLTVL.